What follows are 7 T cell receptor beta chains derived from one specimen sequenced in a study of Graves' ophthalmopathy and Graves' hyperthyroidism (dated by TCRdb to the late 2010s). TCRdb shows the sequencer as Illumina HiSeq 2000. For repertoire sequencing, the TCR beta CDR3 regions were amplified from RNA transcripts. The first round was an RT-PCR using HTBI primers with the Qiagen OneStep RT-PCR kit, and this first round was followed by a second-round multiplex PCR, then size selection and purification. In TCRdb, the public reads were trimmed at Q25 with fastp and aligned with MiXCR, with productive beta chains retained. Each CDR3 protein gets just one entry, which takes the most common genes and DNA from the rows behind it. This sample lists over 200,000 distinct CDR3 sequences; over 25% were detected once. Clones ranked in the top ten supply 9.1% of the sample. Source material: peripheral blood. The receptors come from a man aged 45-65 years with Graves' ophthalmopathy. Donor details come from another sample of the same person, matched by shared clones.

The rearrangement links TRBV6-2 or TRBV6-3 to TRBJ2-7; D is perhaps TRBD1 or TRBD2 (5 bases each). Germline V lookup: CDR1 MNHEY, CDR2 SVGEGT. The CDR3 loop spans 16 amino acids. V dropped 1 base and J dropped 10 bases, with 23 bases sitting between them. For the CDR3, the DNA is TGTGCCAGCAGTTACTTACGGACGGGTACCGGGACCCCTCAGTACTTC. As protein: CASSYLRTGTGTPQYF.

The CDR3 here is CASSPGRVGNQPQHF. In DNA, the CDR3 is TGTGCCAGCTCACCGGGCAGGGTCGGGAATCAGCCCCAGCATTTT. The chain uses TRBV18 and TRBJ1-5; D may be TRBD1 (5 bases). V was pared by 3 bases and J by 4 bases, with 13 bases between. From germline, CDR1 is KGHSH and CDR2 LQKENI. The CDR3 runs to 15 residues.

The chain links TRBV20-1 to TRBJ2-5; TRBD2 matches 8 bases. V dropped 1 base and J dropped 5; count of bases not matched to a gene: 6. The CDR3 spans 14 residues. The germline V gene encodes CDR1 DFQATT and CDR2 SNEGSKA (reference sequence). CDR3 residues: CSARAAGESETQYF. The CDR3 DNA reads TGCAGTGCTAGAGCAGCGGGAGAAAGTGAGACCCAGTACTTC.

This clonotype appeared many times. The chain employs TRBV4-3 and TRBJ2-5, with D perhaps TRBD1 (6 bases). The CDR3 runs to 14 residues. V dropped 3 bases and J dropped 4 bases, with 12 bases sitting between them. Per the germline V gene, CDR1 is LGHNA and CDR2 is YSLEER. The DNA for the CDR3 is TGCGCCAGCAGCCAGGGCACAGGGCGAGAGACCCAGTACTTC. Protein: CASSQGTGRETQYF.

This clonotype was counted many times. The rearrangement uses TRBV7-2 and TRBJ2-2, with 12 positions matching TRBD1. V shed 5 bases and J 2 bases; nucleotides not matched to a gene: 15. Germline-derived CDR1 and CDR2 are SGHTA and FQGNSA. CDR3 length: 20 residues. The CDR3 protein is CASSRGRDRGLQRNTGELFF. The CDR3 nucleotides read TGTGCCAGCAGCAGAGGCCGGGACAGGGGGCTGCAACGAAACACCGGGGAGCTGTTTTTT. Looking up the rest from reference TRBV7-2 and TRBJ2-2 gives the full variable domain: GAGVSQSPSNKVTEKGKDVELRCDPISGHTALYWYRQSLGQGLEFLIYFQGNSAPDKSGLPSDRFSAERTGGSVSTLTIQRTQQEDSAVYLCASSRGRDRGLQRNTGELFFGEGSRLTVL.

The chain links TRBV6-4 to TRBJ2-5; 7 nucleotides line up with TRBD1. This CDR3 region has 15 residues. The V gene's germline CDR1 is MRHNA and CDR2 SNTAGT. J gave up 1 base and V 0 bases, and 2 bases lay outside the gene matches. CDR3 protein: CASSDSSGGQETQYF. The CDR3 nucleotides read TGTGCCAGCAGTGACTCGTCAGGGGGCCAAGAGACCCAGTACTTC.

Many counts were recorded for this clonotype. The chain has TRBV12-3 or TRBV12-4 and TRBJ2-7, with 12 positions matching TRBD2. V shed 7 bases, J shed 0 bases, and the junction held 7 bases outside the gene matches. CDR3 length: 16 residues. The CDR3: CASTNLTSGSSYEQYF. As DNA, the CDR3 is TGTGCCAGCACCAACCTGACTAGCGGGAGCTCCTACGAGCAGTACTTC.